The clone carrying this TCR beta chain was counted between two and nine times. Its matching antigen is unknown. Whereas donors were nominally healthy upon sampling, unrecorded immune exposures were probable. These data are taken from a study of cytomegalovirus exposure and HLA in healthy donors. Study findings and constraints: Donor immune exposure was known only as CMV serostatus. About 87% or about 30% of the time was how often most TCR beta V segments were productive, according to an earlier analysis. In a later analysis, several top co-occurrence clusters appeared linked to parvovirus B19, influenza, CMV and Epstein-Barr virus.

The germline V gene encodes CDR1 SGHRS and CDR2 YFSETQ. The CDR3 runs to 16 residues. V shed 3 bases, J shed 3 bases, and the junction held 3 bases outside the gene matches. PCR was performed using 60 Vbeta and 13 Jbeta primers. Generated by immunoSEQ multiplex PCR, the TCRdb table keeps only in-frame clones and is missing some. This table has tens of thousands of clones, approximately 67% appearing once. The specimen was PBMCs. V usage is TRBV5-1 and J usage is TRBJ2-5; 15 positions match TRBD2. The receptor was derived from a male donor in good health and CMV-seropositive. The CDR3 DNA sequence: TGCGCCAGCAGCTGGACTAGCGGGGGGGTAGAAGAGACCCAGTACTTC. It yields the protein CASSWTSGGVEETQYF.